A single sample is the source of the 7 T cell receptor beta chains below, sequenced in a study of cytomegalovirus exposure and HLA in healthy donors. It was with 60 Vbeta and 13 Jbeta primers that the PCR ran. Using immunoSEQ multiplex PCR, the repertoire was profiled, and TCRdb retains in-frame clones only, with some absent. Found here are tens of thousands of clones, around 72% of them singletons; the top ten hold about 3.2%. The material sequenced was PBMCs. Receptors originate from a man younger than 30 in good health and CMV-seronegative.

This clone was seen once. This chain connects TRBV4-1 to TRBJ2-7; D possibly corresponds to TRBD2 (7 bases). The V end was cut by 4 bases, the J end by 0 bases, with 22 bases between. The CDR3 is 18 residues long. Germline CDR1 MGHRA, CDR2 YSYEKL. This chain's CDR3 is CASSPEGGQRMFSYEQYF. The CDR3 nucleotides are TGCGCCAGCAGCCCCGAGGGGGGGCAGCGCATGTTCTCCTACGAGCAGTACTTC.

The rearrangement uses TRBV7-9 and TRBJ1-2; D call uncertain. This CDR3 is 13 amino acids long. Germline-derived CDR1 and CDR2 are SEHNR and FQNEAQ (reference sequence). V lost 3 bases to trimming and J lost 3 bases, with 8 bases between them. The CDR3 DNA is TGTGCCAGCAGCTTCGACACCGACTATGGCTACACCTTC. Translating it yields CASSFDTDYGYTF. Full variable domain (missing parts from reference TRBV7-9 and TRBJ1-2): DTGVSQNPRHKITKRGQNVTFRCDPISEHNRLYWYRQTLGQGPEFLTYFQNEAQLEKSRLLSDRFSAERPKGSFSTLEIQRTEQGDSAMYLCASSFDTDYGYTFGSGTRLTVV.

The gene calls are TRBV25-1 and TRBJ1-1, with 7 bases lining up with TRBD1. CDR1 and CDR2 (germline): MGHDK, SYGVNS. CDR3 length equals 14 residues. Unmatched junction bases numbered 11, after V lost 6 bases and J lost 7 bases. DNA for the CDR3: TGTGCCAGCAGCGAGCCAGGGGGAATCTATGAAGCTTTCTTT. This gives the protein CASSEPGGIYEAFF. Combining the CDR3 with reference TRBV25-1 and TRBJ1-1 gives the whole variable domain EADIYQTPRYLVIGTGKKITLECSQTMGHDKMYWYQQDPGMELHLIHYSYGVNSTEKGDLSSESTVSRIRTEHFPLTLESARPSHTSQYLCASSEPGGIYEAFFGQGTRLTVV.

This chain connects TRBV4-3 to TRBJ2-1; tentative D call: TRBD2 (6 bases). The CDR3 sequence is 15 residues long. V shed 1 base and J shed 2 bases, with 9 bases lying between them. Germline V CDR1 and CDR2: LGHNA, YSLEER. The chain's CDR3 is CASSQAGGAYNEQFF. CDR3 DNA sequence: TGCGCCAGCAGCCAAGCCGGAGGGGCCTACAATGAGCAGTTCTTC.

The rearrangement links TRBV28 to TRBJ1-1; 7 bases agree with TRBD1. J was trimmed by 1 base and V by 8 bases; bases with no gene match: 4. The CDR3 is made up of 13 amino acids. Germline V CDR1 and CDR2: MDHEN, SYDVKM. For the CDR3, the DNA is TGTGCCAGCTCCGGGACAGAGAACACTGAAGCTTTCTTT. This codes for CASSGTENTEAFF.

This clone was counted between two and nine times. This rearrangement joins TRBV28 to TRBJ1-5; 9 bases match TRBD1. Germline CDR1 is MDHEN and CDR2 is SYDVKM. J gave up 6 bases and V 3 bases, and 6 bases lay outside the gene matches. This CDR3 has 15 residues. The DNA of the CDR3 is TGTGCCAGCAGTTTCCGGGACAGGGAAGGTCAGCCCCAGCATTTT. Its translation is CASSFRDREGQPQHF.

This clone was observed a handful of times. The chain carries TRBV6-5 and TRBJ1-1; 9 positions agree with TRBD1. J lost 1 base, V lost 1 base, and 1 base had no gene match. CDR3 length: 15 residues. Germline V gives CDR1 MNHEY, CDR2 SVGAGI. This CDR3 is CASSYWGQGNTEAFF. The CDR3 DNA sequence: TGTGCCAGCAGTTACTGGGGACAGGGGAACACTGAAGCTTTCTTT.